This T cell receptor (beta chain) was recovered during a study of blood T cell repertoires in COVID-19. Germline-derived CDR1 and CDR2 are SGHAT and FQNNGV. V shed 5 bases, J shed 3 bases, and the junction held 3 bases outside the gene matches. The CDR3 runs to 13 residues. Original analysis: Estimated nucleated cell counts came from reference gene primer amplification. Only in-frame clones appear in the TCRdb table, and some are missing; sequencing was by immunoSEQ multiplex PCR. Clone size and the V and J calls come from that table; the DNA yielded D and trimming. The data hold fewer than 300,000 clones, with about four fifths observed a single time.

The source material was peripheral blood. The chain is built from TRBV11-2 and TRBJ2-7; the match to TRBD2 covers 8 bases. The TCR originated in a young woman with acute or convalescent COVID-19. CDR3 amino acids: CASSLLAGYEQYF. The CDR3 DNA reads TGTGCCAGCAGCCTTCTAGCGGGCTACGAGCAGTACTTC.